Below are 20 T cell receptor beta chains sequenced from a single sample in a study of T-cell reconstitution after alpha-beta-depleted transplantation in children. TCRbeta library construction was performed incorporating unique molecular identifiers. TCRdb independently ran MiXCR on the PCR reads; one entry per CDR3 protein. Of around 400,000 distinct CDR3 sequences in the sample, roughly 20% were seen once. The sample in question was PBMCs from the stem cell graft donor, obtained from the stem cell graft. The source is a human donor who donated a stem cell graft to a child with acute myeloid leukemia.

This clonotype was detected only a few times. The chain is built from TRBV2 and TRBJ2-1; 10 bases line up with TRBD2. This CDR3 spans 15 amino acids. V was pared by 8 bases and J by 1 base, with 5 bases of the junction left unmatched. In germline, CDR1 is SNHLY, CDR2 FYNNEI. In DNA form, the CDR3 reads TGTGCCAGCCGTTCTAGCGGGAGATCCTACAATGAGCAGTTCTTC. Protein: CASRSSGRSYNEQFF.

The CDR3 loop reads CASSHGFQEQYF. The CDR3 nucleotides read TGTGCCAGCTCGCACGGATTTCAGGAGCAGTACTTC. The chain is built from TRBV27 and TRBJ2-7; D gene ambiguous. Germline CDR1 reads MNHEY; CDR2 reads SMNVEV (reference sequence). The CDR3 has 12 residues. With 8 bases removed from V and 7 bases from J, the gap between germline ends came to 15 bases.

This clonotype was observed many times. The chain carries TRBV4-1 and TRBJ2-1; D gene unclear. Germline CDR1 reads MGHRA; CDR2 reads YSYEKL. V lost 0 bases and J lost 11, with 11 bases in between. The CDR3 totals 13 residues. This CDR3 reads CASSQDWSAQQFF. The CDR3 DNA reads TGCGCCAGCAGCCAAGATTGGAGCGCCCAGCAGTTCTTC.

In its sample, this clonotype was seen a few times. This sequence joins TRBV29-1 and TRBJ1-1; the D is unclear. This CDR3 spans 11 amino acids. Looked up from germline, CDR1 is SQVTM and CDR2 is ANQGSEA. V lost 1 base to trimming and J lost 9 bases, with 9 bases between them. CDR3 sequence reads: CSVEGVDQAFF. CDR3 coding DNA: TGCAGCGTTGAAGGGGTTGATCAAGCTTTCTTT.

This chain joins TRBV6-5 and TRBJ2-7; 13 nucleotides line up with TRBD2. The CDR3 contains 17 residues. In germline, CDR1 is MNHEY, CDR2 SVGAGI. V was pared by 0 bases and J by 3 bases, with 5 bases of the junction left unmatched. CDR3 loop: CASSYSGLAGEGYEQYF. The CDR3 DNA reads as TGTGCCAGCAGTTACTCCGGACTAGCGGGAGAGGGCTACGAGCAGTACTTC.

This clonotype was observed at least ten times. CDR3 residues: CSAKTGFGYNEQFF. The CDR3 bases are TGCAGTGCTAAAACAGGGTTTGGCTACAATGAGCAGTTCTTC. The V call is TRBV20-1, the J call TRBJ2-1; a weak D match, TRBD1 (6 bases). This CDR3 contains 14 residues. Germline V gene sequence: CDR1 DFQATT, CDR2 SNEGSKA (reference sequence). V was shortened by 4 bases and J by 3 bases, with 13 bases between the two germline ends.

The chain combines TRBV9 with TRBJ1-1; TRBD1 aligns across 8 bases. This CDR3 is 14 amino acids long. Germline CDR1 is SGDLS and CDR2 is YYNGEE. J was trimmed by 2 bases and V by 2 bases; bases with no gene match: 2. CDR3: CASSVGTGNTEAFF. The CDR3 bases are TGTGCCAGCAGCGTCGGGACAGGAAACACTGAAGCTTTCTTT.

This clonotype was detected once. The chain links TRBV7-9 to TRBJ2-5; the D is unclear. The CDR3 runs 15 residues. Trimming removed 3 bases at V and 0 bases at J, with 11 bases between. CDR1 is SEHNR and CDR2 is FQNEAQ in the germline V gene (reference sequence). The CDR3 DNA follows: TGTGCCAGCAGCTTTGGCAGGCCCGACCAAGAGACCCAGTACTTC. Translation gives CASSFGRPDQETQYF.

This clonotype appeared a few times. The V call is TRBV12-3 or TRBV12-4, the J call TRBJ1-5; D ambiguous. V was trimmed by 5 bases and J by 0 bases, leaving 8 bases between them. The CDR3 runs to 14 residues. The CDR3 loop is CASSATDSNQPQHF. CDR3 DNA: TGTGCCAGCAGTGCGACTGATAGCAATCAGCCCCAGCATTTT.

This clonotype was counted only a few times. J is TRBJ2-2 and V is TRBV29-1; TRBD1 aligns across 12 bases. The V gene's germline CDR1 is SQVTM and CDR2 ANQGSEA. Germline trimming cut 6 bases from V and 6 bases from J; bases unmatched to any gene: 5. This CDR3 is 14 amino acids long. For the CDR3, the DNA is TGCAGCGTGTCCGGGACAGGGGGCTCCGGGGAGCTGTTTTTT. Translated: CSVSGTGGSGELFF.

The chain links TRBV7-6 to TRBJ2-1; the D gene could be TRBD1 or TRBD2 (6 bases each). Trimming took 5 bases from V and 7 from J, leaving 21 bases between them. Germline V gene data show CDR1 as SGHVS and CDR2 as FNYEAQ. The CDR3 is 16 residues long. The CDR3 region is CASSPRGGPSYNEQFF. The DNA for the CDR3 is TGTGCCAGCAGCCCCAGAGGGGGGCCCTCTTATAATGAGCAGTTCTTC.

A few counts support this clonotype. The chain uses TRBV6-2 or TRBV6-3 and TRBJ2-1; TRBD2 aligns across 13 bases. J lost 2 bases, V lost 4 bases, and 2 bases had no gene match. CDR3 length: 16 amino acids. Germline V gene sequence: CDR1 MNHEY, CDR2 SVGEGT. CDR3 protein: CASSSGLAGAYNEQFF. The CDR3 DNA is TGTGCCAGCAGTTCAGGACTAGCGGGAGCCTACAATGAGCAGTTCTTC.

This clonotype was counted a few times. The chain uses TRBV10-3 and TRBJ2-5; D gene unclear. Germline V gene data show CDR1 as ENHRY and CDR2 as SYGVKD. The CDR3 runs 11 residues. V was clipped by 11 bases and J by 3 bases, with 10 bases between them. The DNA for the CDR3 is TGTGCCTCGCGGACGGAAGAGACCCAGTACTTC. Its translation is CASRTEETQYF.

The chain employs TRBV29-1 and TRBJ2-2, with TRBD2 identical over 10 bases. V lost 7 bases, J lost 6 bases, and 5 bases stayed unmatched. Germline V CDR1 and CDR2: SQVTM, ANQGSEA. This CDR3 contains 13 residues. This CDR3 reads CSARGLAAGELFF. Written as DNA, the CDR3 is TGCAGCGCCCGAGGACTAGCGGCCGGGGAGCTGTTTTTT.

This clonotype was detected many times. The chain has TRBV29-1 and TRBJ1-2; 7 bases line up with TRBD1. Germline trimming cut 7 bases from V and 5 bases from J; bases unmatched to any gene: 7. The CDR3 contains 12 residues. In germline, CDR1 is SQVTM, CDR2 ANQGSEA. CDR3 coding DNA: TGCAGCGGCGGGACAGCAGCGTATGGCTACACCTTC. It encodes CSGGTAAYGYTF.

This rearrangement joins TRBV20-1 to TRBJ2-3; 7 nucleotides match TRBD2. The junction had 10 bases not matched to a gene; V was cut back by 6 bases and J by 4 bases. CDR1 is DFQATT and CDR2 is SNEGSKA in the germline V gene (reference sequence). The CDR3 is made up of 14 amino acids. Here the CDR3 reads CSALGGSFADTQYF. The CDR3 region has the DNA TGCAGTGCCTTAGGCGGGAGTTTCGCAGATACGCAGTATTTT.

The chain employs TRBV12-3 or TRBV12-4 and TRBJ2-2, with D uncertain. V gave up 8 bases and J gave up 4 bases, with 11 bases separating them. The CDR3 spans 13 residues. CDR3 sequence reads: CASGPEFTGELFF. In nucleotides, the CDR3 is TGTGCCAGCGGGCCGGAGTTCACCGGGGAGCTGTTTTTT.

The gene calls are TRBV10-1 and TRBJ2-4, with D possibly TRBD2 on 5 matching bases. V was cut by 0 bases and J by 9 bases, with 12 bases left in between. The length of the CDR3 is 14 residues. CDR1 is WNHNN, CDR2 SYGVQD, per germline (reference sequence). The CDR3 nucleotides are TGCGCCAGCAGTGAGTCTTGGGAGACTGGCATTCAGTACTTC. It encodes CASSESWETGIQYF.

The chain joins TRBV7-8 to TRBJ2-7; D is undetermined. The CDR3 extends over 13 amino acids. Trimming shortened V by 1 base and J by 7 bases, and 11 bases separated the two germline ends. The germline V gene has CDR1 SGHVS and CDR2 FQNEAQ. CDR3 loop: CASSLGVLGEQYF. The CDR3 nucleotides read TGTGCCAGCAGCTTAGGGGTTTTGGGAGAGCAGTACTTC.

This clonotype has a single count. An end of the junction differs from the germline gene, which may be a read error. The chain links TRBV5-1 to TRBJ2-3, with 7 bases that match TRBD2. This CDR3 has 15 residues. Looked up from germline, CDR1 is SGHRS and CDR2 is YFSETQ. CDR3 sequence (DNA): TGTGCCAGCAGCTTGAGTGGACTAGGCACAGATACGCAGTATTTT. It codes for CASSLSGLGTDTQYF. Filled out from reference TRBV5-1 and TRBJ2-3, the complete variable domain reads KAGVTQTPRYLIKTRGQQVTLSCSPISGHRSVSWYQQTPGQGLQFLFEYFSETQRNKGNFPGRFSGRQFSNSRSEMNVSTLELGDSALYLCASSLSGLGTDTQYFGPGTRLTVL.